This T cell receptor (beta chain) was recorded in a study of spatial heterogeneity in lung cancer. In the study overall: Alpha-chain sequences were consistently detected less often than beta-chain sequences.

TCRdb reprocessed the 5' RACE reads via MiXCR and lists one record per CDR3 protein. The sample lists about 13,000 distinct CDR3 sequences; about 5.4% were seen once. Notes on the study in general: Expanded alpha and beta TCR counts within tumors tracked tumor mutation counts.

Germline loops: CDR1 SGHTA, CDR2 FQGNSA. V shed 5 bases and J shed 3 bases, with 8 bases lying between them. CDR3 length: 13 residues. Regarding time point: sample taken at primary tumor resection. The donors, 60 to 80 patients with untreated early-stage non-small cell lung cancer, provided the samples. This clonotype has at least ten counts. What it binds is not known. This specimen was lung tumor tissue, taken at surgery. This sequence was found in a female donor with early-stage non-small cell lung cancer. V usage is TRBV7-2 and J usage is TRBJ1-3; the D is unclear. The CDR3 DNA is TGTGCCAGCAGCCTCCAAGTTGGAAACACCATATATTTT. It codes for CASSLQVGNTIYF. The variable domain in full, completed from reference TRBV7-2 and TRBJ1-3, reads GAGVSQSPSNKVTEKGKDVELRCDPISGHTALYWYRQSLGQGLEFLIYFQGNSAPDKSGLPSDRFSAERTGGSVSTLTIQRTQQEDSAVYLCASSLQVGNTIYFGEGSWLTVV.